This T cell receptor (beta chain) derives from a study of T cell repertoires in cytomegalovirus infection. Overall study: Indications of both CMV infection and matching HLA type were provided by public TCR beta signatures. Overall study findings and caveats: Carriers of CMV plus the relevant HLA were identified by cumulative public TCR beta family frequency. HLA-C-restricted, CMV-specific TCR beta clonotypes were dominant ex vivo.

As for this clonotype: As yet, its antigen is unknown.

Via MiXCR, TCRdb re-called the reads, giving one row per CDR3 protein. Seen here are around 290,000 distinct CDR3 sequences, 20% to 30% observed once, and the top ten hold about 14%. Per germline, CDR1 MDHEN and CDR2 SYDVKM. J was trimmed by 8 bases and V by 6 bases; bases with no gene match: 16. This CDR3 contains 15 residues. The material sequenced was PBMCs. The source is a human donor in good health (CMV status not recorded). Some clones in this sample may be carry-over from other donors' samples. This sequence joins TRBV28 and TRBJ2-7; the match to TRBD1 covers 7 bases. CDR3 sequence reads: CASRQNPRQGRQQYF. CDR3 nucleotides: TGTGCCAGCAGGCAGAACCCAAGACAGGGCCGACAGCAGTACTTC.